Here is one T cell receptor beta chain with its context. This sample stems from a study of blood T cell repertoires in COVID-19. Study as a whole: The analysed material was cDNA or gDNA that came from T cells, B-cell-depleted T cells, or PBMCs.

Cohorts were based on clinical histories the participants reported. In the original processing: It was from reference gene primer amplification that nucleated cell counts were estimated. Sequencing used immunoSEQ multiplex PCR; TCRdb keeps in-frame clones, though not all of them. V and J calls and clone size follow that table, whereas D and trimming were derived from the DNA. The sample shows about 160,000 clones, around 80% of them seen only once. CDR3 length equals 15 residues. The sequenced sample was PBMCs or T cells enriched from blood (not recorded which). This clonotype was sampled from a woman in her sixties who had recovered from COVID-19. The chain carries TRBV1 and TRBJ2-2; the DNA was not used to check the table's D call, TRBD1. TRBV1 constitutes a pseudogene. CDR3 sequence (DNA): TGCACCAGCAGCCCCGGGACAGGAGACACCGGGGAGCTGTTTTTT. Encoded protein: CTSSPGTGDTGELFF.